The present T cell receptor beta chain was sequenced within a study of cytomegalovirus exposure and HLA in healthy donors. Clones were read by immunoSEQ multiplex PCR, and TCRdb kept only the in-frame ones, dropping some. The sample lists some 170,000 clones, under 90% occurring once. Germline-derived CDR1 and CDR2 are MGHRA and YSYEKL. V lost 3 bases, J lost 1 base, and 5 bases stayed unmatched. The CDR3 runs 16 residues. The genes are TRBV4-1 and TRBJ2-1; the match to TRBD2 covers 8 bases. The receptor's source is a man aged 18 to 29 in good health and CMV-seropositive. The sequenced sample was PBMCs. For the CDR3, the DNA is TGCGCCAGCAGCCAGCCCACTAGCGGATCCTACAATGAGCAGTTCTTC. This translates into CASSQPTSGSYNEQFF.